One sample yielded the 5 T cell receptor beta chains listed below, sequenced in a study of blood T cell repertoires in COVID-19. The repertoire was sequenced with immunoSEQ multiplex PCR; TCRdb's copy has only in-frame clones and lacks some. The sample lists approximately 220,000 clones, less than 90% seen once, with roughly 5% in the top ten. The sequencing sample was made of peripheral blood. These receptors came from an older woman who had recovered from COVID-19.

The chain carries TRBV30 and TRBJ1-1; 7 nucleotides align to TRBD1. This CDR3 is built from 16 residues. The trim removed 3 bases at V and 0 bases at J, leaving 10 bases unmatched. Germline V CDR1 and CDR2: GTSNPN, SVGIG (reference sequence). This chain's CDR3 is CAWRGTVYSMNTEAFF. In DNA form, the CDR3 reads TGTGCCTGGAGGGGGACAGTTTACTCAATGAACACTGAAGCTTTCTTT. The whole variable domain, filled in from reference TRBV30 and TRBJ1-1, reads SQTIHQWPATLVQPVGSPLSLECTVEGTSNPNLYWYRQAAGRGLQLLFYSVGIGQISSEVPQNLSASRPQDRQFILSSKKLLLSDSGFYLCAWRGTVYSMNTEAFFGQGTRLTVV.

The chain couples TRBV28 to TRBJ1-6; D may be TRBD1 (5 bases). Per germline, CDR1 MDHEN and CDR2 SYDVKM. This CDR3 spans 15 amino acids. V was clipped by 2 bases and J by 5 bases, with 10 bases between them. Here the CDR3 DNA reads TGTGCCAGCAGTTTACGGGGGTTAAATAATTCACCCCTCCACTTT. The encoded protein is CASSLRGLNNSPLHF.

The chain has TRBV7-3 and TRBJ2-3, with 10 bases fitting TRBD1. The CDR3 sequence is 13 residues long. Trimming took 3 bases from V and 6 from J; bases not matched to a gene: 0. CDR1 and CDR2 from the germline V gene are SGHTA and FQGTGA. The CDR3 spells CASSLGQGDTQYF. CDR3 DNA: TGTGCCAGCAGCTTGGGACAGGGGGATACGCAGTATTTT. Full variable domain (missing parts from reference TRBV7-3 and TRBJ2-3): GAGVSQTPSNKVTEKGKYVELRCDPISGHTALYWYRQSLGQGPEFLIYFQGTGAADDSGLPNDRFFAVRPEGSVSTLKIQRTERGDSAVYLCASSLGQGDTQYFGPGTRLTVL.

The chain couples TRBV9 to TRBJ1-1; D uncertain. Trimming removed 0 bases from V and 3 bases from J, with 6 bases in between. The germline V gene has CDR1 SGDLS and CDR2 YYNGEE. There are 13 residues in the CDR3. DNA of the CDR3: TGTGCCAGCAGCGTAGATACAGACACTGAAGCTTTCTTT. It encodes CASSVDTDTEAFF.

The chain recombines TRBV19 with TRBJ2-5; TRBD2 might be the D (6 bases). Looked up from germline, CDR1 is LNHDA and CDR2 is SQIVND (reference sequence). Trimming stripped 7 bases from V and 2 bases from J, with 17 bases between. CDR3 size: 15 residues. In nucleotides, the CDR3 is TGTGCCAGTAAAGGACGGGGGACGGCGCAAGAGACCCAGTACTTC. Its protein product is CASKGRGTAQETQYF.